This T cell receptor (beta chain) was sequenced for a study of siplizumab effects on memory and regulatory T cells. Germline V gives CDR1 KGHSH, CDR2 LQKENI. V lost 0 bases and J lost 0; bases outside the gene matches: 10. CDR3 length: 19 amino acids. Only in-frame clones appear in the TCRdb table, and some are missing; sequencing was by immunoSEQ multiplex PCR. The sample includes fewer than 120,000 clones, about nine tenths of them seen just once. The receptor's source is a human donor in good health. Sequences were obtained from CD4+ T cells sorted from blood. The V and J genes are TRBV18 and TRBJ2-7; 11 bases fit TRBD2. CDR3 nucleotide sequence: TGTGCCAGCTCACCACCGGAATGGCCTAGCGGGGGGAGCTCCTACGAGCAGTACTTC. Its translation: CASSPPEWPSGGSSYEQYF. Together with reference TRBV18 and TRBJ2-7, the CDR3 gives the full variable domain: NAGVMQNPRHLVRRRGQEARLRCSPMKGHSHVYWYRQLPEEGLKFMVYLQKENIIDESGMPKERFSAEFPKEGPSILRIQQVVRGDSAAYFCASSPPEWPSGGSSYEQYFGPGTRLTVT.